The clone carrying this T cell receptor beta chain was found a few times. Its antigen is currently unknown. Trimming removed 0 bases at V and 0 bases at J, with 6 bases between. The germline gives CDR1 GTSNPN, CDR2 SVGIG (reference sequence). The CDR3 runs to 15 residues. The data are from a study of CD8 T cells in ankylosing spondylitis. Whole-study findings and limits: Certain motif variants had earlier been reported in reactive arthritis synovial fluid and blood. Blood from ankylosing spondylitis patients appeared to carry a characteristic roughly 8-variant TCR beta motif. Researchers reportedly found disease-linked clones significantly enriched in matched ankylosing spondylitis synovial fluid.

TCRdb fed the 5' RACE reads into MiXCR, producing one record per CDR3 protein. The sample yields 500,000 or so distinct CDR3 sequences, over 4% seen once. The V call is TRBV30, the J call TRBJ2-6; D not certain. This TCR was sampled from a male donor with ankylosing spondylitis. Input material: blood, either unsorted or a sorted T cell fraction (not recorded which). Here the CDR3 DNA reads TGTGCCTGGAGTGTAAAAGACTCTGGGGCCAACGTCCTGACTTTC. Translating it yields CAWSVKDSGANVLTF.